What follows describes a single TCR beta chain. Its cognate antigen is unknown. Trimming shortened V by 5 bases and J by 3 bases, and 13 bases separated the two germline ends. CDR1 SGHDN and CDR2 FVKESK come from the germline V gene. The CDR3 sequence is 15 residues long. The sample is drawn from a study of early T cells in non-severe SARS-CoV-2 infection. In the study overall: The sequenced material was bulk RNA from unsorted whole blood, and its chains were unpaired.

Individual cDNA molecules each received unique molecular identifiers attached to them. TCRdb recomputed calls from the 5' RACE reads with MiXCR, one row per CDR3 protein. The repertoire holds 99,000 or so distinct CDR3 sequences, with roughly 17% as singletons. General observations from the study: Matching results from VDJdb favored anti-spike CD8 responses, leaving private and CD4 specificities undetected.

Sequences were obtained from whole blood. The source of this sequence is an adult who was a healthcare worker with PCR-confirmed SARS-CoV-2 infection or an uninfected control (not recorded which). The chain combines TRBV14 with TRBJ2-2, with D possibly matching TRBD2 (5 bases). This chain's CDR3 is CASSAPGIDTGELFF. DNA of the CDR3: TGTGCCAGCAGCGCCCCCGGGATCGACACCGGGGAGCTGTTTTTT.